The next 14 T cell receptor beta chains were all read from a single sample in a study of control samples from healthy donors and cancer patients. Sequenced by immunoSEQ multiplex PCR; TCRdb stores in-frame clones only, minus some. The sample has some 130,000 clones; 80% to 95% are singletons. The sequencing input was blood. The receptors were gathered from a middle-aged man in good health.

The gene calls are TRBV19 and TRBJ1-4; D perhaps matches TRBD1 (6 bases). Germline CDR1 and CDR2: LNHDA and SQIVND (reference sequence). CDR3 length: 15 amino acids. The germline V and J ends were trimmed by 7 bases and 8 bases, with 20 bases remaining between them. The CDR3 protein is CASTKGLRGSEKLFF. Here the CDR3 DNA reads TGTGCCAGTACCAAAGGGCTGAGGGGGAGCGAAAAACTGTTTTTT. Looking up the rest from reference TRBV19 and TRBJ1-4 gives the full variable domain: DGGITQSPKYLFRKEGQNVTLSCEQNLNHDAMYWYRQDPGQGLRLIYYSQIVNDFQKGDIAEGYSVSREKKESFPLTVTSAQKNPTAFYLCASTKGLRGSEKLFFGSGTQLSVL.

This clone appeared a single time. The sample carries other DNA sequences with the same CDR3. The chain links TRBV2 to TRBJ1-1; 11 nucleotides agree with TRBD1. The CDR3 covers 14 residues. V was pared by 6 bases and J by 4 bases, with 4 bases of the junction left unmatched. CDR1 and CDR2 (germline): SNHLY, FYNNEI. DNA for the CDR3: TGTGCCAGCAGGGGGACAGGGGGTGGCACTGAAGCTTTCTTT. This encodes CASRGTGGGTEAFF.

V usage is TRBV6-5 and J usage is TRBJ2-7; 9 bases are a match to TRBD1. The V and J ends lost 6 bases and 3 bases, in that order; junction bases with no gene match: 6. The germline V gene encodes CDR1 MNHEY and CDR2 SVGAGI. This CDR3 comprises 14 residues. The CDR3 loop reads CASRPPGQGYEQYF. For the CDR3, the DNA is TGTGCCAGCAGGCCTCCGGGACAGGGCTACGAGCAGTACTTC.

V gene TRBV29-1 combines with J gene TRBJ1-3; unclear D gene. Trimming shortened V by 7 bases and J by 4 bases, and 14 bases separated the two germline ends. CDR3 size: 13 residues. The germline V gene encodes CDR1 SQVTM and CDR2 ANQGSEA. The CDR3 loop reads CSAPSEGGNTIYF. The CDR3 region has the DNA TGCAGCGCCCCGTCGGAAGGGGGAAACACCATATATTTT.

This clone was seen once. The CDR3 reads CASSLSETYEQYF. DNA of the CDR3: TGTGCCAGCAGTTTATCGGAGACTTACGAGCAGTACTTC. The chain couples TRBV27 to TRBJ2-7; the D is unclear. Germline CDR1 reads MNHEY; CDR2 reads SMNVEV (reference sequence). The ends were cut back, 0 bases at V and 4 bases at J, with 7 bases in the middle. The CDR3 totals 13 residues.

The chain carries TRBV6-1 and TRBJ1-2; D is perhaps TRBD1 (5 bases). CDR1 is MNHNS, CDR2 SASEGT, per germline. CDR3 length: 14 residues. Trimming left V 0 bases short and J 4 bases short, with 9 bases between. Written as DNA, the CDR3 is TGTGCCAGCAGTGAAGCGTTGGGGGGCTATGGCTACACCTTC. Residues: CASSEALGGYGYTF.

This clone appeared once. The chain recombines TRBV7-3 with TRBJ2-2, with 9 bases matching TRBD1. This CDR3 is built from 16 residues. Germline V CDR1 and CDR2: SGHTA, FQGTGA. V lost 4 bases and J lost 7; bases outside the gene matches: 10. The CDR3 loop reads CASSYLPGTGYGELFF. CDR3 bases: TGTGCCAGCAGCTACCTTCCCGGGACAGGGTACGGGGAGCTGTTTTTT.

The genes are TRBV19 and TRBJ1-1, with TRBD1 matching 8 bases. CDR1 LNHDA and CDR2 SQIVND come from the germline V gene (reference sequence). This CDR3 spans 13 amino acids. With V trimmed by 3 bases and J by 8 bases, 5 bases remained unmatched. CDR3 in amino acids: CASSIGQGPEAFF. The CDR3 coding sequence is TGTGCCAGTAGTATCGGACAGGGCCCCGAAGCTTTCTTT.

V and J are TRBV5-6 and TRBJ2-4; the D call may be TRBD1 or TRBD2 (7 bases each). CDR3 size: 15 residues. Trimming left V 2 bases short and J 6 bases short, with 15 bases between. CDR1 SGHDT and CDR2 YYEEEE come from the germline V gene. The CDR3: CASSLELRGGNIQYF. CDR3 DNA sequence: TGTGCCAGCAGCTTAGAGCTCAGGGGGGGAAACATTCAGTACTTC.

The chain employs TRBV14 and TRBJ1-6, with a weak D call TRBD1 (6 bases). The CDR3 is 14 amino acids. V gave up 4 bases and J gave up 7 bases, with 11 bases separating them. Germline V gives CDR1 SGHDN, CDR2 FVKESK. In nucleotides, the CDR3 is TGTGCCAGCAGCCTGGGGACAAGAAATTCACCCCTCCACTTT. Amino acid sequence: CASSLGTRNSPLHF.

The V and J genes are TRBV30 and TRBJ1-2; D unresolved. Trimming shortened V by 5 bases and J by 5 bases, and 15 bases separated the two germline ends. Germline V CDR1 and CDR2: GTSNPN, SVGIG (reference sequence). This CDR3 spans 13 amino acids. For the CDR3, the DNA is TGTGCCTGGGGGAAGGGCCGGGGTTATGGCTACACCTTC. Its protein is CAWGKGRGYGYTF.

The chain recombines TRBV19 with TRBJ2-1, with 10 bases aligning to TRBD1. There are 18 residues in the CDR3. Germline V gene data show CDR1 as LNHDA and CDR2 as SQIVND (reference sequence). The V and J ends lost 4 bases and 3 bases, in that order; junction bases with no gene match: 12. The DNA for the CDR3 is TGTGCCAGTAGTACCCGGGGGACAGGGGTTAAGTACTACAATGAGCAGTTCTTC. Translation gives CASSTRGTGVKYYNEQFF.

The table lists this clone with a count of one. At the DNA level, this CDR3 is encoded by other sequences in the same sample as well. This rearrangement joins TRBV19 to TRBJ2-1, with 7 bases lining up with TRBD1. V trimming: 5 bases; J trimming: 4 bases; junction bases outside the gene matches: 2. The CDR3 is 13 residues long. Per germline, CDR1 LNHDA and CDR2 SQIVND (reference sequence). CDR3 nucleotide sequence: TGTGCCAGTAGTGTGGACAGGTACAATGAGCAGTTCTTC. This encodes CASSVDRYNEQFF.

The CDR3 DNA reads as TGTGCCAGCAGCGTAGGGCTGGGCACAGATACGCAGTATTTT. This gives the protein CASSVGLGTDTQYF. The gene calls are TRBV9 and TRBJ2-3, with unresolved D. CDR3 length: 14 residues. Per the germline V gene, CDR1 is SGDLS and CDR2 is YYNGEE. The V and J ends lost 0 bases and 1 base respectively, with 6 bases between them.